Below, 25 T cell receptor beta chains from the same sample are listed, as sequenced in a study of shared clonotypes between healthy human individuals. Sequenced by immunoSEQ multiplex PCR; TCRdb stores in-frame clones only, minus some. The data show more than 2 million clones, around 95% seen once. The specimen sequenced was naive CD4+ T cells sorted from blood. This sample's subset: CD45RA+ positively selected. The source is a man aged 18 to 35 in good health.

The CDR3, as DNA: TGTGCCAGCAGCGTGAACAGCCTCCCCCCTGAAGCTTTCTTT. Translated: CASSVNSLPPEAFF. The V call is TRBV5-4, the J call TRBJ1-1; the D is unclear. The CDR3 length is 14 residues. Per the germline V gene, CDR1 is SGHNT and CDR2 is YYREEE (reference sequence). Trimming took off 4 bases at V and 6 bases at J, with 16 bases between the two ends.

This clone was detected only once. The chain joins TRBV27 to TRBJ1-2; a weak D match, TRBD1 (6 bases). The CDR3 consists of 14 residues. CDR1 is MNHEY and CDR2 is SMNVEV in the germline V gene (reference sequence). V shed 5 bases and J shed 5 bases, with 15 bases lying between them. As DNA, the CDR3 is TGTGCCAGCAGTCCAACAGGGAGTTTTTATGGCTACACCTTC. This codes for CASSPTGSFYGYTF.

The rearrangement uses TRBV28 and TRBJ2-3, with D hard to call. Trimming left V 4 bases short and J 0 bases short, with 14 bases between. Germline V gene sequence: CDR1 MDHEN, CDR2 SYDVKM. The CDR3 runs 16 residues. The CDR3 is CASSSPGGVSTDTQYF. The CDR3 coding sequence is TGTGCCAGCAGTTCCCCAGGTGGGGTGAGCACAGATACGCAGTATTTT.

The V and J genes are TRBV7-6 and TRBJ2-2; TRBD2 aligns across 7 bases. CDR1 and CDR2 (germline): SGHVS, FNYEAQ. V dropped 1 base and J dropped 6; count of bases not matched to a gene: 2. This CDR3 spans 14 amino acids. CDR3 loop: CASSLVRGAGELFF. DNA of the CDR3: TGTGCCAGCAGCTTAGTCCGGGGGGCCGGGGAGCTGTTTTTT.

CDR3 in amino acids: CASSLGWDRGPGYTF. CDR3 coding DNA: TGTGCCAGCAGCTTAGGGTGGGACAGGGGGCCGGGCTACACCTTC. The chain couples TRBV11-2 to TRBJ1-2, with TRBD1 matching 12 bases. This CDR3 comprises 15 residues. From germline, CDR1 is SGHAT and CDR2 FQNNGV. Trimming took 1 base from V and 8 from J; bases not matched to a gene: 5.

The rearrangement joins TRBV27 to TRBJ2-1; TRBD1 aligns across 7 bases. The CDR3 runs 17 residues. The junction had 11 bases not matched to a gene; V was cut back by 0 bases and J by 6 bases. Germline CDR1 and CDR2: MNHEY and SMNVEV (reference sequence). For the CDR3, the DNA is TGTGCCAGCAGTTTATCACCGACAGGGAAATCTCTCAATGAGCAGTTCTTC. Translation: CASSLSPTGKSLNEQFF.

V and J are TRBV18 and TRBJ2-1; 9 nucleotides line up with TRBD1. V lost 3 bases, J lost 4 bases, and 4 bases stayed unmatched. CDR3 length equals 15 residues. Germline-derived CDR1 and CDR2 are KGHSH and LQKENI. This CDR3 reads CASSPRTGAYNEQFF. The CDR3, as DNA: TGTGCCAGCTCACCTCGGACAGGGGCGTACAATGAGCAGTTCTTC. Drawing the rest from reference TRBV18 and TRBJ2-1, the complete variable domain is NAGVMQNPRHLVRRRGQEARLRCSPMKGHSHVYWYRQLPEEGLKFMVYLQKENIIDESGMPKERFSAEFPKEGPSILRIQQVVRGDSAAYFCASSPRTGAYNEQFFGPGTRLTVL.

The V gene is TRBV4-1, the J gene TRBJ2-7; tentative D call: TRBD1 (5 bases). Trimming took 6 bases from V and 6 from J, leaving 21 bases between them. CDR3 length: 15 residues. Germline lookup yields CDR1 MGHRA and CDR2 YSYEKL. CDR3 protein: CASSLRQTASIEQYF. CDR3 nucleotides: TGCGCCAGCAGTCTACGGCAGACAGCGTCTATCGAGCAGTACTTC.

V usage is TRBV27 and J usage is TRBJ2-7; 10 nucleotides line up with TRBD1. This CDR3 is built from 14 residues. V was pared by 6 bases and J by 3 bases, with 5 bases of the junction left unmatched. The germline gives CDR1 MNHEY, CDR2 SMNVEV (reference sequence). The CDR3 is CASRGQGRLYEQYF. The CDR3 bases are TGTGCCAGCAGGGGACAGGGGAGGCTCTACGAGCAGTACTTC.

The CDR3 loop is CASNSQAQETQYF. The CDR3 region has the DNA TGTGCCAGCAACTCCCAGGCCCAAGAGACCCAGTACTTC. This chain connects TRBV5-6 to TRBJ2-5; no clear D gene. Trimming removed 6 bases at V and 1 base at J, with 10 bases between. Germline assignment: CDR1 SGHDT and CDR2 YYEEEE. The CDR3 runs 13 residues.

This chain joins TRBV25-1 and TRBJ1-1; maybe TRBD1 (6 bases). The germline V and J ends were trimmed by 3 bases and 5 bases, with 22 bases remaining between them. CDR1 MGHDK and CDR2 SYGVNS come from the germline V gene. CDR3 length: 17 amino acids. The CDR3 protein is CASSDSEGGSLSTEAFF. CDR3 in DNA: TGTGCCAGCAGTGATTCAGAGGGGGGGAGCTTGTCAACTGAAGCTTTCTTT.

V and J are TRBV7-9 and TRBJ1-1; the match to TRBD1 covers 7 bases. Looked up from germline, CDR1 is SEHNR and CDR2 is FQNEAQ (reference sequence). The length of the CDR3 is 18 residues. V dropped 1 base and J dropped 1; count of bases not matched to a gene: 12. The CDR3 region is CASSLEGDSHLTNTEAFF. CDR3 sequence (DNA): TGTGCCAGCAGCTTAGAGGGGGACAGCCACCTCACGAACACTGAAGCTTTCTTT.

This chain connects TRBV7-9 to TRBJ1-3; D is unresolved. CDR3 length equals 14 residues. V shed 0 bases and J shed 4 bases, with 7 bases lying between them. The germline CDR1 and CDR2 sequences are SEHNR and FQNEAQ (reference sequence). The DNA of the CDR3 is TGTGCCAGCAGCTTAGCGTTGGTCGGAAACACCATATATTTT. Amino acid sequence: CASSLALVGNTIYF.

The CDR3 region has the DNA TGTGCCAGCAGCCCGGGAAGAAGGGGAGATACGCAGTATTTT. This sequence encodes CASSPGRRGDTQYF. The chain is built from TRBV5-4 and TRBJ2-3, with D possibly being TRBD1 or TRBD2 (5 bases each). Trimming removed 4 bases at V and 5 bases at J, with 14 bases between. The CDR3 consists of 14 residues. Germline CDR1 reads SGHNT; CDR2 reads YYREEE (reference sequence).

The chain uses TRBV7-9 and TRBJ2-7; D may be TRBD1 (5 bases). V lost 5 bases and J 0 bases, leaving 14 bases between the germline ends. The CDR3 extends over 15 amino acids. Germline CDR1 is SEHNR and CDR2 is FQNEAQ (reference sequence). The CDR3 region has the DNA TGTGCCAGCAGCAAGGCGGACAAGAGCTCCTACGAGCAGTACTTC. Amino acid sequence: CASSKADKSSYEQYF.

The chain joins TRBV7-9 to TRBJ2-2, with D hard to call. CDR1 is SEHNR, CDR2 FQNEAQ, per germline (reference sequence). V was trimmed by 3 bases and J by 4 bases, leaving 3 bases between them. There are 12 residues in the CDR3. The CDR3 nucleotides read TGTGCCAGCAGCTTCCTCACCGGGGAGCTGTTTTTT. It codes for CASSFLTGELFF.

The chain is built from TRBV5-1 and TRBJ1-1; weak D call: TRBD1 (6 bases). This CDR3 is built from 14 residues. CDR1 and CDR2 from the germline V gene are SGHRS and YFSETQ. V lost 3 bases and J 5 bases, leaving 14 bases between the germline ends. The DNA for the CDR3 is TGCGCCAGCAGCTCAACAGGGCCCCGGACTGAAGCTTTCTTT. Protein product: CASSSTGPRTEAFF.

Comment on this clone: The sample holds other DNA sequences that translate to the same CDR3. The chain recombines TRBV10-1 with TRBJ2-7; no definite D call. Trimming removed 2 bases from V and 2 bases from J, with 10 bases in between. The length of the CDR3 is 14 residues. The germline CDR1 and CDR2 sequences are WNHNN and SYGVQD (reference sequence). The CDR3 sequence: CASSEGTVPYEQYF. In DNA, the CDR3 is TGCGCCAGCAGTGAGGGCACGGTACCCTACGAGCAGTACTTC.

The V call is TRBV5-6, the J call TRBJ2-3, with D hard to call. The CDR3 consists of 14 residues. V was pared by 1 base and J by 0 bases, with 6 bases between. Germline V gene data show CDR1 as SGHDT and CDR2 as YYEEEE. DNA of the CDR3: TGTGCCAGCAGCTTGCCGCCGAGCACAGATACGCAGTATTTT. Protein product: CASSLPPSTDTQYF.

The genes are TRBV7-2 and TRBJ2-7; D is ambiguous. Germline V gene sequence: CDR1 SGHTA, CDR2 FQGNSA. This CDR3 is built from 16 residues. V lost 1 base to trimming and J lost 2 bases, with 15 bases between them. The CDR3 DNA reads TGTGCCAGCAGCTTAGTCCCGTTGACTGCCGCCTACGAGCAGTACTTC. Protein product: CASSLVPLTAAYEQYF.

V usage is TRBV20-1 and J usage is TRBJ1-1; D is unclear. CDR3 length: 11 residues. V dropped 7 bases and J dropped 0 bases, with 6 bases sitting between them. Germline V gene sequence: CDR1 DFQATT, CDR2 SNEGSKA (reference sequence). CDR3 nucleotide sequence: TGCAGTGTACTGTTGAACACTGAAGCTTTCTTT. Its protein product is CSVLLNTEAFF.

In DNA, the CDR3 is TGTGCCAGCAGTCCTAGCGGGGGTCCCCAAGAGACCCAGTACTTC. It specifies CASSPSGGPQETQYF. V gene TRBV27 combines with J gene TRBJ2-5; 10 bases line up with TRBD2. V shed 5 bases and J 1 base; nucleotides not matched to a gene: 4. This CDR3 region has 15 residues. From germline, CDR1 is MNHEY and CDR2 SMNVEV (reference sequence).

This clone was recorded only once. CDR3 sequence reads: CASSLTVPGRVYGYTF. DNA for the CDR3: TGTGCCAGCAGTTTAACCGTTCCGGGACGGGTCTATGGCTACACCTTC. This chain links TRBV28 with TRBJ1-2; D is perhaps TRBD1 (5 bases). This CDR3 contains 16 residues. Trimming pared 2 bases from V and 4 bases from J, leaving 17 bases between. In germline, CDR1 is MDHEN, CDR2 SYDVKM.

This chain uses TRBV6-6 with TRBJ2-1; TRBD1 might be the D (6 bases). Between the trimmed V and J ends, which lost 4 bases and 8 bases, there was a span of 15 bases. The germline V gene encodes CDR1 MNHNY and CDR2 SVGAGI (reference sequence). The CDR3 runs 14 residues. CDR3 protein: CASSLLGKGDEQFF. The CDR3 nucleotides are TGTGCCAGCAGTTTACTAGGGAAGGGGGATGAGCAGTTCTTC.

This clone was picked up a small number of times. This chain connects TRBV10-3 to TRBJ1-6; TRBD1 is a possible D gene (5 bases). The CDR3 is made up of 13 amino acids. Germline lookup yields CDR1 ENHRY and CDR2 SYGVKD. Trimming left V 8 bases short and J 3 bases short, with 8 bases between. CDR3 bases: TGTGCCATCCTCAGGGACTATAATTCACCCCTCCACTTT. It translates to CAILRDYNSPLHF.